The 2 T cell receptor beta chains in this list originate from one sample, sequenced in a study of cytomegalovirus exposure and HLA in healthy donors. The PCR ran on 60 Vbeta and 13 Jbeta primers. TCRdb's copy holds only in-frame clones and misses some; the assay was immunoSEQ multiplex PCR. The table shows about 130,000 clones, with roughly a tenth occurring only once. Material for sequencing was PBMCs. The source is a woman younger than 35 in good health and CMV-seropositive.

A few counts support this clone. The V and J genes are TRBV30 and TRBJ1-5; 9 nucleotides align to TRBD1. This CDR3 region has 13 residues. The trim removed 5 bases at V and 6 bases at J, leaving 5 bases unmatched. CDR1 is GTSNPN and CDR2 is SVGIG in the germline V gene (reference sequence). The CDR3 loop is CAWETGGSQPQHF. The CDR3 DNA reads TGTGCCTGGGAAACAGGGGGCTCTCAGCCCCAGCATTTT.

The chain uses TRBV30 and TRBJ2-4, with 11 bases fitting TRBD2. Trimming at V came to 2 bases and at J to 6 bases, leaving 15 bases not matched to a gene. The CDR3 covers 18 residues. Germline V CDR1 and CDR2: GTSNPN, SVGIG (reference sequence). The CDR3 sequence: CAWSPPGAASGRINIQYF. The DNA for the CDR3 is TGTGCCTGGAGTCCCCCAGGGGCAGCTAGCGGGAGGATAAACATTCAGTACTTC. Together with reference TRBV30 and TRBJ2-4, the CDR3 gives the full variable domain: SQTIHQWPATLVQPVGSPLSLECTVEGTSNPNLYWYRQAAGRGLQLLFYSVGIGQISSEVPQNLSASRPQDRQFILSSKKLLLSDSGFYLCAWSPPGAASGRINIQYFGAGTRLSVL.